This entry concerns a single TCR beta chain. The CDR3 consists of 15 residues. The V end was cut by 0 bases, the J end by 5 bases, with 12 bases between. Germline V lookup: CDR1 SGDLS, CDR2 YYNGEE. This record comes from a study of cytomegalovirus exposure and HLA in healthy donors. The study ran its PCR with 60 Vbeta and 13 Jbeta primers. Data came from immunoSEQ multiplex PCR; TCRdb stores just in-frame clones and leaves some out. The sample consists of fewer than 200,000 clones, 70% to 90% of them appearing once. The chain has TRBV9 and TRBJ1-5; D gene uncertain. The sequencing input was PBMCs. This TCR was recovered from a woman in her 30s in good health and CMV-seronegative. CDR3 amino acids: CASSVGAEGHQPQHF. CDR3 in DNA: TGTGCCAGCAGCGTAGGAGCAGAGGGTCATCAGCCCCAGCATTTT.